This T cell receptor (beta chain) is from a study of shared clonotypes between healthy human individuals. The germline V gene encodes CDR1 SGHTA and CDR2 FQGNSA. The CDR3 is 16 residues long. With 5 bases removed from V and 9 bases from J, the gap between germline ends came to 23 bases. Each PCR replicate from the sorted subsets contained approximately 0.2 ug DNA, which is roughly 33,000 T cell genomes. The assay was immunoSEQ multiplex PCR, and TCRdb's table has in-frame clones only and misses some. Seen here are about 700,000 clones, around 92% observed once, and the top ten hold 24%. Naive CD8 cells were CD45RO-negative, positively selected for CCR7, excluding terminally differentiated effector memory CD45RA+ cells.

Sequenced: naive CD8+ T cells sorted from blood. This TCR came from a man younger than 40 in good health. This chain links TRBV7-2 with TRBJ2-4; D might be TRBD1 or TRBD2, each matching 6 bases. The CDR3 DNA sequence: TGTGCCAGCAGCGGGAGAGGGGGGCGCCCCTTGGGCATTCAGTACTTC. Encoded protein: CASSGRGGRPLGIQYF.